The 7 T cell receptor beta chains below all came from one sample that was sequenced in a study of radiation and T cells in renal cell carcinoma. Assay: immunoSEQ multiplex PCR; the TCRdb copy retains only in-frame clones and omits some. The repertoire has some 150,000 clones, 80% to 90% of them found once; the top ten carry over 10%. Time point meaning: blood 2 weeks post-SBRT. Regarding treatment: 15 Gy SBRT to primary tumor, nephrectomy 4 weeks later. Specimen: blood, collected from a patient whose treatment included radiotherapy and nephrectomy. These receptors originate from a woman between 45 and 65 years old with renal cell carcinoma.

The chain couples TRBV5-1 to TRBJ1-6; maybe TRBD1 (5 bases). Germline assignment: CDR1 SGHRS and CDR2 YFSETQ. V lost 0 bases to trimming and J lost 7 bases, with 11 bases between them. This CDR3 has 15 residues. The CDR3 protein is CASSLGGRANSPLHF. CDR3 sequence (DNA): TGCGCCAGCAGCTTGGGTGGCAGGGCAAATTCACCCCTCCACTTT.

This chain links TRBV5-4 with TRBJ1-2, with 7 bases aligning to TRBD1. CDR1 and CDR2 (germline): SGHNT, YYREEE (reference sequence). J lost 2 bases, V lost 9 bases, and 7 bases had no gene match. The CDR3 runs to 13 residues. The DNA of the CDR3 is TGTGCCACCCATGACAGGGCAAACTATGGCTACACCTTC. Translation: CATHDRANYGYTF.

This chain uses TRBV4-3 with TRBJ1-4; D is unresolved. The CDR3 has 15 residues. Germline V CDR1 and CDR2: LGHNA, YSLEER. V gave up 1 base and J gave up 6 bases, with 12 bases separating them. This chain's CDR3 is CASSQGVQPDEKLFF. The CDR3 DNA reads TGCGCCAGCAGCCAAGGTGTCCAGCCAGATGAAAAACTGTTTTTT.

The CDR3 spells CASSYDRGGGEKLFF. In DNA, the CDR3 is TGCGCCAGCAGCTATGACAGGGGAGGAGGCGAAAAACTGTTTTTT. This chain joins TRBV4-3 and TRBJ1-4; 8 positions agree with TRBD1. Trimming took 5 bases from V and 8 from J; bases not matched to a gene: 10. This CDR3 has 15 amino acids. Germline CDR1 LGHNA, CDR2 YSLEER.

The chain carries TRBV11-2 and TRBJ2-1; TRBD2 matches at 15 bases. After removal of 4 bases from V and 2 bases from J, the junction contained 6 bases not matched to a gene. Per germline, CDR1 SGHAT and CDR2 FQNNGV. The CDR3 covers 18 residues. For the CDR3, the DNA is TGTGCCAGCAGCTACCTGGGACTAGCGGGGGGTGCCTACAATGAGCAGTTCTTC. Protein product: CASSYLGLAGGAYNEQFF.

This chain links TRBV7-2 with TRBJ2-5; D possibly uses TRBD1 or TRBD2 (6 bases each). The CDR3 totals 18 residues. Germline V gives CDR1 SGHTA, CDR2 FQGNSA. Trimming removed 4 bases from V and 0 bases from J, with 21 bases in between. The CDR3 DNA sequence: TGTGCCAGCAGCTCAAACCGGGGGCGTCGAAGGTACCAAGAGACCCAGTACTTC. Translation gives CASSSNRGRRRYQETQYF.

This clone was recorded once. This chain links TRBV6-1 with TRBJ1-6, with D possibly matching TRBD1 (5 bases). Germline V gene data show CDR1 as MNHNS and CDR2 as SASEGT. Trimming removed 2 bases at V and 9 bases at J, with 14 bases between. This CDR3 contains 15 residues. CDR3 region: CASSEIVQVFSPLHF. In DNA form, the CDR3 reads TGTGCCAGCAGTGAAATCGTACAGGTATTTTCACCCCTCCACTTT.